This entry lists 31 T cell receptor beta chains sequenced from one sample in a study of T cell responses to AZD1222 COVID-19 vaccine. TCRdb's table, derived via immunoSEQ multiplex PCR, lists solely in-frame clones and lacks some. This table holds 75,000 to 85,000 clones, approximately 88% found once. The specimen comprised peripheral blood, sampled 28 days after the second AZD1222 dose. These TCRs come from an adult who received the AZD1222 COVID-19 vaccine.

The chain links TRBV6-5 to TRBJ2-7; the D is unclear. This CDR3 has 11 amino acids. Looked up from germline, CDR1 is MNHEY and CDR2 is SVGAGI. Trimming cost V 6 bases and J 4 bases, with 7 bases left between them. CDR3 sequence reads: CASRTRYEQYF. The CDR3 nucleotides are TGTGCCAGCAGGACCAGGTACGAGCAGTACTTC.

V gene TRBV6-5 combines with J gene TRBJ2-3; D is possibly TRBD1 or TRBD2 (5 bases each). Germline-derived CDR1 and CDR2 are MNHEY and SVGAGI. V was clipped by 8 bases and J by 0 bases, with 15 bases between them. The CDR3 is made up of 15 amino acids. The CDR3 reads CASRPVGVSTDTQYF. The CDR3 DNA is TGTGCCAGCCGCCCGGTGGGGGTCAGCACAGATACGCAGTATTTT.

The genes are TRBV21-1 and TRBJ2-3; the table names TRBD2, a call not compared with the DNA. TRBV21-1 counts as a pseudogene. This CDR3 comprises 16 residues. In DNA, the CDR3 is TGTGCCAGCAGCGAAGGCCGAGGGAAGGGCGCAGATACGCAGTATTTT. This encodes CASSEGRGKGADTQYF.

CDR3: CASDREGNQPQHF. The CDR3 nucleotides read TGTGCCAGCGACAGGGAGGGCAATCAGCCCCAGCATTTT. This rearrangement joins TRBV2 to TRBJ1-5, with 7 bases lining up with TRBD1. Germline-derived CDR1 and CDR2 are SNHLY and FYNNEI. Trimming at V came to 8 bases and at J to 2 bases, leaving 3 bases not matched to a gene. This CDR3 is built from 13 residues.

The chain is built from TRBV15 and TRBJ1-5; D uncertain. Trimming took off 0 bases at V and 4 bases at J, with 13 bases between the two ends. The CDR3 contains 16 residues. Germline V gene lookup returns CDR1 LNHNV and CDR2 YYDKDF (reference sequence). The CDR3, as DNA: TGTGCCACCAGCAGAGATAGCCCGGGGTGGAATCAGCCCCAGCATTTT. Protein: CATSRDSPGWNQPQHF.

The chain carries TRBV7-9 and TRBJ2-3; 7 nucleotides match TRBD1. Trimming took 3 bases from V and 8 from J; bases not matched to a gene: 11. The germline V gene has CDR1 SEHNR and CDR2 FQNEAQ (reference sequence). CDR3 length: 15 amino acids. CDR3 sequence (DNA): TGTGCCAGCAGCTTTACACAGGGGTTTTATGGTACGCAGTATTTT. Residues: CASSFTQGFYGTQYF.

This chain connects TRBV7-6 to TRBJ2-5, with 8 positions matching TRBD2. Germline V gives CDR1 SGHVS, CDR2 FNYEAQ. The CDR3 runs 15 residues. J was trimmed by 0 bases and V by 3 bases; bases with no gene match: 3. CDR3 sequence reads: CASSLAGGHQETQYF. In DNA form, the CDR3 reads TGTGCCAGCAGCTTGGCGGGGGGACACCAAGAGACCCAGTACTTC.

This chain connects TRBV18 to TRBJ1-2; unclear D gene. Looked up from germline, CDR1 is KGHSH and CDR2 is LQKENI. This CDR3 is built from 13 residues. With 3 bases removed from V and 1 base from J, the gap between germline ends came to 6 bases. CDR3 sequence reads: CASSPPVNYGYTF. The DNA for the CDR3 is TGTGCCAGCTCACCCCCCGTTAACTATGGCTACACCTTC.

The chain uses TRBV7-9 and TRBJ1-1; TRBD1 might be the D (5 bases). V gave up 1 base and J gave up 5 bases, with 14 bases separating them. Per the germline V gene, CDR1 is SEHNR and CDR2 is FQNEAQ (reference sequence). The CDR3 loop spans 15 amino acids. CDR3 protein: CASSLVRQGSTEAFF. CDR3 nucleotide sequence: TGTGCCAGCAGCTTAGTGCGGCAGGGCAGTACTGAAGCTTTCTTT.

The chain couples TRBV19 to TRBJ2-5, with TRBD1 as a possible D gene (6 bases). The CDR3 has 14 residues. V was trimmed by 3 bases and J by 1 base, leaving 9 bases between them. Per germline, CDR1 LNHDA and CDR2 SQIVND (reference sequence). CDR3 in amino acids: CASSMGRGQETQYF. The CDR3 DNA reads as TGTGCCAGTAGTATGGGCAGGGGCCAAGAGACCCAGTACTTC.

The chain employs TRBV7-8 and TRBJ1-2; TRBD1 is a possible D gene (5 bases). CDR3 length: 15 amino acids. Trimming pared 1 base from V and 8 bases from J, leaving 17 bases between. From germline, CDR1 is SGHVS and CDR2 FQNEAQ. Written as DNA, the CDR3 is TGTGCCAGCAGCTTAGATTGGGACGGGAGTCGGGGCTACACCTTC. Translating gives CASSLDWDGSRGYTF.

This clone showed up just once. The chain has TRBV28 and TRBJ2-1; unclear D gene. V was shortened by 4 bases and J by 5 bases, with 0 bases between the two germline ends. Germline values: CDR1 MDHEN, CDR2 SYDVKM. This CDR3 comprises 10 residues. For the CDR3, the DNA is TGTGCCAGCAGTTACAATGAGCAGTTCTTC. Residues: CASSYNEQFF.

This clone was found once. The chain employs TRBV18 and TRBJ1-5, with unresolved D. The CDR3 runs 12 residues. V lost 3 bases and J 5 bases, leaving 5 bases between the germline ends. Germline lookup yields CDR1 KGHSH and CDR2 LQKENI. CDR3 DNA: TGTGCCAGCTCACCGGAAGATCAGCCCCAGCATTTT. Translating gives CASSPEDQPQHF.

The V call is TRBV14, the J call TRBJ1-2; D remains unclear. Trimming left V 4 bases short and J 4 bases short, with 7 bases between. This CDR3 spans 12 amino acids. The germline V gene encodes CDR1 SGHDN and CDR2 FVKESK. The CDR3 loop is CASSRGVYGYTF. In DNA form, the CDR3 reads TGTGCCAGCAGCCGAGGCGTCTATGGCTACACCTTC.

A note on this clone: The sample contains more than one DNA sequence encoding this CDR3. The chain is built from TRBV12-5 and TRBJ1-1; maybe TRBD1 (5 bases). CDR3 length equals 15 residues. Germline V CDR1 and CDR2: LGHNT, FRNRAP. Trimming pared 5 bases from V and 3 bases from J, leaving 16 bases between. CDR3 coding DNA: TGTGCTAGTGGTCTGGGGACGGGGCGGGACACTGAAGCTTTCTTT. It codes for CASGLGTGRDTEAFF.

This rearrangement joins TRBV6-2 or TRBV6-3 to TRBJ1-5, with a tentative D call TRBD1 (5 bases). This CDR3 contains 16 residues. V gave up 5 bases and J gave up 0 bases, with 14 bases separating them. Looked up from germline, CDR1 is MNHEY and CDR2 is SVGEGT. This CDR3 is CASSKSTAYSNQPQHF. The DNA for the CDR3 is TGTGCCAGCAGTAAGTCGACAGCTTATAGCAATCAGCCCCAGCATTTT.

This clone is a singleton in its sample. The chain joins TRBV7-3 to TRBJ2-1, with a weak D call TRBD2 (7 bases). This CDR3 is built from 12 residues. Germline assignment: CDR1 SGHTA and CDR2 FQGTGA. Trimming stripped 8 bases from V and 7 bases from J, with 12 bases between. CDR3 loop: CASRGAGNEQFF. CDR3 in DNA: TGTGCCAGCCGGGGGGCAGGGAATGAGCAGTTCTTC.

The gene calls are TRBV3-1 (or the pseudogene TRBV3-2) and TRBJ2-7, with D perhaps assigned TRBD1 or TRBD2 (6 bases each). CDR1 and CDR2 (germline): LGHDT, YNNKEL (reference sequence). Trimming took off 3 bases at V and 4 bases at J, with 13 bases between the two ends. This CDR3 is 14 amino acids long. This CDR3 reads CASSHLGAGYEQYF. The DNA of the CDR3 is TGTGCCAGCAGCCACCTGGGGGCGGGATACGAGCAGTACTTC.

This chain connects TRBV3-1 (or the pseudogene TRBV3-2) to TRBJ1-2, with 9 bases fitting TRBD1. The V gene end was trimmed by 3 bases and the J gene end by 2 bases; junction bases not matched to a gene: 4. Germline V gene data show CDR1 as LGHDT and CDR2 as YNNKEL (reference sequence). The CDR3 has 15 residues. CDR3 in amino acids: CASSHRDRDNYGYTF. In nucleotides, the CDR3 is TGTGCCAGCAGCCACCGGGACAGGGACAACTATGGCTACACCTTC.

CDR3 DNA sequence: TGCGCCAGCAGCCAAGGATTTGGGCAGGTCTACGAGCAGTACTTC. Protein: CASSQGFGQVYEQYF. This chain uses TRBV4-3 with TRBJ2-7, with D unclear. From germline, CDR1 is LGHNA and CDR2 YSLEER. Trimming took off 1 base at V and 3 bases at J, with 13 bases between the two ends. The CDR3 has 15 amino acids.

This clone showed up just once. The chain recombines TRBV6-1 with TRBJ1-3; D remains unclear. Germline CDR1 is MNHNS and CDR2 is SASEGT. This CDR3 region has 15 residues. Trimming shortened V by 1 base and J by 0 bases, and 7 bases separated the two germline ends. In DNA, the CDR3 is TGTGCCAGCAGTGAAGGCTTCTACTCTGGAAACACCATATATTTT. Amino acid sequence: CASSEGFYSGNTIYF.

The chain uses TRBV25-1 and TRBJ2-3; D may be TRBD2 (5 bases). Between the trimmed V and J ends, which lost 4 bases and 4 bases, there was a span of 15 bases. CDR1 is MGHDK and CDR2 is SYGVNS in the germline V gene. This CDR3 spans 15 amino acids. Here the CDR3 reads CASSAPYGRADTQYF. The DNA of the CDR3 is TGTGCCAGCAGTGCCCCCTACGGGCGGGCAGATACGCAGTATTTT.

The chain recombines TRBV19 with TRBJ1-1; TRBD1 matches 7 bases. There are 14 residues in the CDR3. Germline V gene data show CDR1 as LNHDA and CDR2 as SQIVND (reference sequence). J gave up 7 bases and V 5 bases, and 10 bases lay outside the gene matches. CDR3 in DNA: TGTGCCAGTAGTTCCCTACAGGGGCGGGGTGAAGCTTTCTTT. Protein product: CASSSLQGRGEAFF. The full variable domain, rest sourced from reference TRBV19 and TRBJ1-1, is DGGITQSPKYLFRKEGQNVTLSCEQNLNHDAMYWYRQDPGQGLRLIYYSQIVNDFQKGDIAEGYSVSREKKESFPLTVTSAQKNPTAFYLCASSSLQGRGEAFFGQGTRLTVV.

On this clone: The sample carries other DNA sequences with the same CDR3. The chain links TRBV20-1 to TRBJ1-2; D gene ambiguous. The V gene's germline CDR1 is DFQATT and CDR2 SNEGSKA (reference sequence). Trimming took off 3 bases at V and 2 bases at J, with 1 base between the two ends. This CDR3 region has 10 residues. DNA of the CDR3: TGCAGTGCTAGCAACTATGGCTACACCTTC. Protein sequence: CSASNYGYTF.

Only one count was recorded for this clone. CDR3 loop: CASSFTSGGIRGETQYF. CDR3 coding DNA: TGTGCCAGCAGTTTTACTAGCGGGGGGATTCGGGGAGAGACCCAGTACTTC. This sequence joins TRBV27 and TRBJ2-5, with 12 bases fitting TRBD2. The CDR3 sequence is 17 residues long. The V gene end was trimmed by 3 bases and the J gene end by 4 bases; junction bases not matched to a gene: 9. Germline V gene data show CDR1 as MNHEY and CDR2 as SMNVEV (reference sequence).

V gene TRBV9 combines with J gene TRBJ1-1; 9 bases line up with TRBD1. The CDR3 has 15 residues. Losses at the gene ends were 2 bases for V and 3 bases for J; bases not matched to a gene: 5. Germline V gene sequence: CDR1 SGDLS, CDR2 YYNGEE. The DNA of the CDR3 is TGTGCCAGCAGCGTGGGTAGACAGGGGGACACTGAAGCTTTCTTT. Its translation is CASSVGRQGDTEAFF.

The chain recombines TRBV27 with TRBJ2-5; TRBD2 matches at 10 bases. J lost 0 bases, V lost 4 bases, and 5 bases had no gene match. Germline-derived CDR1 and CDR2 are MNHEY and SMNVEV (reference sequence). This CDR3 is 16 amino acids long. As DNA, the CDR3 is TGTGCCAGCAGTTCCTGGACTAGCGGCGACCAAGAGACCCAGTACTTC. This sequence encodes CASSSWTSGDQETQYF.

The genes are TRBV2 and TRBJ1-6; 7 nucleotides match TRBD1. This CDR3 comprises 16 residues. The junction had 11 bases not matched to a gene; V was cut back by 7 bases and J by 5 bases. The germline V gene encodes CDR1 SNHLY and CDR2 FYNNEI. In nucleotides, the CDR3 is TGTGCCAGCAAGAGGGGGCCCCTCATTAATAATTCACCCCTCCACTTT. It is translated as CASKRGPLINNSPLHF.

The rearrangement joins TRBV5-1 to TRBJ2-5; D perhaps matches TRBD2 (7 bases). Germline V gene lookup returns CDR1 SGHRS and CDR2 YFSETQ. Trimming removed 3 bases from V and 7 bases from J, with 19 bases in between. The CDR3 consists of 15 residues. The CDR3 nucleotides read TGCGCCAGCAGCTCGCTAACAGGGAGGGAAGGGACCCAGTACTTC. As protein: CASSSLTGREGTQYF.

The CDR3 nucleotides read TGTGCCAGCTCACCAACGGACAGGAACTATGGCTACACCTTC. It specifies CASSPTDRNYGYTF. The chain combines TRBV18 with TRBJ1-2; TRBD1 agrees at 7 bases. The CDR3 contains 14 residues. Germline V gene lookup returns CDR1 KGHSH and CDR2 LQKENI. Trimming took 2 bases from V and 2 from J; bases not matched to a gene: 2.

For the CDR3, the DNA is TGTGCCAGCAGCCAAAGTTTTCAAGCTTTCTTT. Translation gives CASSQSFQAFF. The chain carries TRBV3-1 (or the pseudogene TRBV3-2) and TRBJ1-1; D call uncertain. The V end lost 2 bases, the J end lost 9 bases, and 7 bases lay between the germline ends. Per germline, CDR1 LGHDT and CDR2 YNNKEL (reference sequence). The CDR3 sequence is 11 residues long.